The present entry profiles one T cell receptor beta chain with its context. This sample is drawn from a study of blood T cell repertoires in COVID-19. The trim removed 4 bases at V and 4 bases at J, leaving 9 bases unmatched. CDR3 length equals 15 residues. Per the germline V gene, CDR1 is LGHNA and CDR2 is YSLEER. Symptom resolution, clearance, or two negative PCRs marked donors in Cohort 3 as recovered. As processed by the authors: By means of reference gene primer amplification, nucleated cell counts were estimated. Sequencing was performed with immunoSEQ multiplex PCR; in TCRdb, only in-frame clones are kept and a portion is missing. D and trimming come from the DNA, and the V and J calls and clone size come from that table. The data show more than 150,000 clones, with 65% to 90% seen just once and 10% to 15% held by the top ten.

This sequence originates from a man in his forties or fifties who had recovered from COVID-19. V gene TRBV4-3 combines with J gene TRBJ1-2, with TRBD1 identical over 7 bases. What was sequenced was PBMCs or T cells enriched from blood (not recorded which). The CDR3 loop is CASSPREGAGYGYTF. The CDR3 DNA follows: TGCGCCAGCAGCCCTCGGGAGGGGGCTGGCTATGGCTACACCTTC.